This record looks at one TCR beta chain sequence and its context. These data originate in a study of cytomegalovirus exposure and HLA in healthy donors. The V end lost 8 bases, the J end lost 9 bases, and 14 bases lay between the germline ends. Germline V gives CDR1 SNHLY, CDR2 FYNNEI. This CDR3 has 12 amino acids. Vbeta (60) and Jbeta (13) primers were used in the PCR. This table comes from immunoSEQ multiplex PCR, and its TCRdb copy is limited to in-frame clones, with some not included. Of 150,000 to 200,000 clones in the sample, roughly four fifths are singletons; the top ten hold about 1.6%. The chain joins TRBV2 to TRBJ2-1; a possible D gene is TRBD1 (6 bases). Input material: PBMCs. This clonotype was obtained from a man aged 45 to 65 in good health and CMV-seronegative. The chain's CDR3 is CASQSQGTEQFF. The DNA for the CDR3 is TGTGCCAGCCAATCACAGGGTACTGAGCAGTTCTTC.